What follows are 20 T cell receptor beta chains derived from one specimen sequenced in a study of blood T cell repertoires in COVID-19. TCRdb's copy holds only in-frame clones and misses some; the assay was immunoSEQ multiplex PCR. The sample has just under 350,000 clones, roughly 90% seen once; the top ten hold 5.5% to 7.5%. Sequencing was performed on peripheral blood. Receptor source: an older woman with COVID-19, enrolled during active disease.

This chain joins TRBV11-2 and TRBJ2-2, with 15 bases fitting TRBD2. The ends lost 3 bases at V and 2 bases at J; junction bases unmatched: 4. The CDR3 contains 18 residues. CDR1 SGHAT and CDR2 FQNNGV come from the germline V gene. The DNA for the CDR3 is TGTGCCAGCAGCTTCCGGACTAGCGGGGGGGCCAACACCGGGGAGCTGTTTTTT. It is translated as CASSFRTSGGANTGELFF.

Written as DNA, the CDR3 is TGTGTCAGCAGCAAAGGGAGACAGGCGTATGGCTACACCTTC. Translated: CVSSKGRQAYGYTF. This sequence joins TRBV21-1 and TRBJ1-2; the DNA was not compared with TRBD1, the D call given in the table. TRBV21-1 is a pseudogene. The length of the CDR3 is 14 residues.

The chain recombines TRBV5-1 with TRBJ1-2, with D tentatively TRBD1 (6 bases). The V end was cut by 4 bases, the J end by 9 bases, with 16 bases between. This CDR3 is 13 amino acids long. Germline V gene lookup returns CDR1 SGHRS and CDR2 YFSETQ. The CDR3 sequence: CASSESGERSYTF. The CDR3, as DNA: TGCGCCAGCAGCGAGTCAGGGGAAAGAAGCTACACCTTC.

This sequence joins TRBV7-2 and TRBJ2-1, with 7 bases matching TRBD1. After removal of 6 bases from V and 8 bases from J, the junction contained 7 bases not matched to a gene. The CDR3 runs 13 residues. The germline CDR1 and CDR2 sequences are SGHTA and FQGNSA. The CDR3 DNA is TGTGCCAGCAGTCCAGGGGGAGTGGATGAGCAGTTCTTC. Its protein product is CASSPGGVDEQFF.

This clone was counted a few times. The sample has other DNA sequences that encode this CDR3 too. V is TRBV3-1 (or the pseudogene TRBV3-2) and J is TRBJ1-1; a weak D match, TRBD1 (6 bases). The CDR3 consists of 12 residues. V shed 4 bases and J shed 8 bases, with 11 bases lying between them. Germline V gives CDR1 LGHDT, CDR2 YNNKEL (reference sequence). In DNA form, the CDR3 reads TGTGCCAGCAGCCGCGGGGGGGCGGAAGCTTTCTTT. It is translated as CASSRGGAEAFF.

V gene TRBV10-3 combines with J gene TRBJ2-1; 11 nucleotides line up with TRBD2. CDR1 and CDR2 from the germline V gene are ENHRY and SYGVKD. V gave up 4 bases and J gave up 8 bases; unmatched junction bases: 1. This CDR3 is 13 amino acids long. The CDR3 DNA sequence: TGTGCCATCAGTGGACTAGCGGGGTATGAGCAGTTCTTC. Residues: CAISGLAGYEQFF.

The chain has TRBV10-1 and TRBJ2-1; 8 bases line up with TRBD2. This CDR3 spans 14 amino acids. Looked up from germline, CDR1 is WNHNN and CDR2 is SYGVQD (reference sequence). The ends lost 3 bases at V and 4 bases at J; junction bases unmatched: 2. The chain's CDR3 is CASSEGTRYNEQFF. In DNA form, the CDR3 reads TGCGCCAGCAGTGAAGGGACTAGGTACAATGAGCAGTTCTTC.

The table lists this clone with a few counts. This chain joins TRBV28 and TRBJ1-5; TRBD1 agrees at 10 bases. Germline-derived CDR1 and CDR2 are MDHEN and SYDVKM. The CDR3 covers 16 residues. The junction had 11 bases not matched to a gene; V was cut back by 6 bases and J by 6 bases. CDR3 sequence reads: CASRGTGQGSGQPQHF. The CDR3 nucleotides are TGTGCCAGCAGAGGGACGGGACAGGGGTCGGGTCAGCCCCAGCATTTT.

The chain recombines TRBV30 with TRBJ2-1; D possibly corresponds to TRBD1 (6 bases). Trimming removed 2 bases from V and 4 bases from J, with 15 bases in between. This CDR3 is 15 amino acids long. Germline V CDR1 and CDR2: GTSNPN, SVGIG (reference sequence). The CDR3: CAWSTPGHSYNEQFF. The CDR3 region has the DNA TGTGCCTGGAGTACCCCGGGACACTCATACAATGAGCAGTTCTTC.

The chain links TRBV5-4 to TRBJ2-3; D might be TRBD2 (5 bases). Trimming removed 5 bases at V and 2 bases at J, with 15 bases between. The germline gives CDR1 SGHNT, CDR2 YYREEE (reference sequence). CDR3 length: 15 residues. The CDR3 protein is CASRPRGLDTDTQYF. Written as DNA, the CDR3 is TGTGCCAGCAGGCCGCGCGGGTTAGACACAGATACGCAGTATTTT.

V is TRBV3-1 (or the pseudogene TRBV3-2) and J is TRBJ2-5, with D tentatively TRBD2 (5 bases). The germline V gene encodes CDR1 LGHDT and CDR2 YNNKEL (reference sequence). CDR3 length equals 18 residues. V gave up 0 bases and J gave up 5 bases, with 22 bases separating them. DNA of the CDR3: TGTGCCAGCAGCCAAGATTGGGCGCTTGGGCTAGCTGGGGAGACCCAGTACTTC. This encodes CASSQDWALGLAGETQYF.

J is TRBJ1-2 and V is TRBV10-3; D unclear. This CDR3 contains 13 residues. Germline V CDR1 and CDR2: ENHRY, SYGVKD. V lost 3 bases and J 8 bases, leaving 13 bases between the germline ends. The CDR3 sequence: CAISESSGTGYTF. CDR3 in DNA: TGTGCCATCAGTGAAAGTTCGGGTACCGGCTACACCTTC.

A few counts support this clone. The V and J genes are TRBV6-2 or TRBV6-3 and TRBJ1-5, with no clear D. V was trimmed by 1 base and J by 9 bases, leaving 16 bases between them. The length of the CDR3 is 15 residues. Germline CDR1 reads MNHEY; CDR2 reads SVGEGT. This CDR3 is CASSYLPAGPMPQHF. CDR3 in DNA: TGTGCCAGCAGTTACTTACCCGCAGGCCCTATGCCCCAGCATTTT.

The chain joins TRBV19 to TRBJ2-7, with a weak D call TRBD1 (5 bases). The V gene lost 4 bases and the J gene lost 3 bases, with 10 bases spanning the gap. The CDR3 loop spans 13 amino acids. Germline assignment: CDR1 LNHDA and CDR2 SQIVND (reference sequence). The CDR3 loop is CASSNGRDYEQYF. The CDR3 DNA follows: TGTGCCAGTAGTAACGGCAGGGACTACGAGCAGTACTTC.

This sequence joins TRBV6-5 and TRBJ2-1; 8 bases align to TRBD2. The CDR3 sequence is 13 residues long. CDR1 MNHEY and CDR2 SVGAGI come from the germline V gene. The V gene end was trimmed by 10 bases and the J gene end by 3 bases; junction bases not matched to a gene: 5. The CDR3 reads CATFRGGYNEQFF. CDR3 DNA sequence: TGTGCCACCTTCCGGGGGGGCTACAATGAGCAGTTCTTC.

CDR3 DNA: TGTGCCAGCAGCTCCCGGGACAGACTCTTCTCTGGGGCCAACGTCCTGACTTTC. It encodes CASSSRDRLFSGANVLTF. The chain has TRBV5-8 and TRBJ2-6, with 7 nucleotides matching TRBD1. The CDR3 has 18 residues. V trimming: 3 bases; J trimming: 0 bases; junction bases outside the gene matches: 9. Per germline, CDR1 SGHTS and CDR2 YDEGEE. The variable domain in full, completed from reference TRBV5-8 and TRBJ2-6, reads EAGVTQSPTHLIKTRGQQATLRCSPISGHTSVYWYQQALGLGLQFLLWYDEGEERNRGNFPPRFSGRQFPNYSSELNVNALELEDSALYLCASSSRDRLFSGANVLTFGAGSRLTVL.

The chain employs TRBV5-4 and TRBJ1-4, with D perhaps TRBD1 (6 bases). The CDR3 length is 15 residues. V was clipped by 4 bases and J by 5 bases, with 15 bases between them. The V gene's germline CDR1 is SGHNT and CDR2 YYREEE (reference sequence). Here the CDR3 reads CASSLAGASNEKLFF. The CDR3 bases are TGTGCCAGCAGCCTCGCAGGGGCCTCAAATGAAAAACTGTTTTTT.

The chain links TRBV5-4 to TRBJ2-2, with TRBD2 identical over 7 bases. In germline, CDR1 is SGHNT, CDR2 YYREEE (reference sequence). The CDR3 has 17 amino acids. Trimming took 4 bases from V and 2 from J; bases not matched to a gene: 11. The CDR3 DNA reads TGTGCCAGCAGCCCCTGGGCGGGGAGGGAAAACACCGGGGAGCTGTTTTTT. This translates into CASSPWAGRENTGELFF.

The chain couples TRBV12-3 or TRBV12-4 to TRBJ1-4, with D hard to call. The V and J ends lost 6 bases and 8 bases respectively, with 13 bases between them. The CDR3 spans 13 residues. This CDR3 is CASSLFPGEKLFF. The CDR3 bases are TGTGCCAGCAGCCTCTTTCCGGGGGAAAAACTGTTTTTT.

A word on this clone: One end of the junction varies from germline; a read error may be responsible. The chain carries TRBV2 and TRBJ1-1, with D unclear. Germline V gives CDR1 SNHLY, CDR2 FYNNEI. CDR3 length equals 8 residues. The CDR3 DNA is TGCCTTCCGTCTGAAGCTTTCTTT. It yields the protein CLPSEAFF.